This T cell receptor beta chain stems from a study of identifying expanded T cells in peripheral blood (dated by TCRdb to the late 2010s). Describing the broader study: Technical replicates were generated by sequencing separate aliquots of the same genomic DNA pool, with four replicates compared pairwise. General conclusions and limits of the study: The beta-binomial model significantly reduced the number of clones called differentially abundant and the false-positive rate across all healthy-donor time intervals. In all healthy donors, the variance in clone template counts between samples taken 2 to 3 weeks apart rose significantly as total template count increased. The authors expected biological variance in healthy repertoires might increase further over much longer intervals such as months to years. Between technical replicates the binomial model flagged about 1.2 differentially abundant clones, whereas over about 2 weeks the binomial model flagged about 16.4 and over roughly 4 weeks 19 to 20.

From cysteine to phenylalanine, the CDR3 is 15 amino acids long. The CDR3 DNA has 45 bases and is translated from base 1. According to the germline V gene, CDR1 reads LGHNA and CDR2 reads YNFKEQ. Cut back by 0 bases and 2 bases, the V and J ends lie 10 bases apart. No immune events such as infections were documented for the healthy donors during the collection period. Blood repertoires from healthy donors were used as a training cohort for calibrating time-dependent variance in a beta-binomial model of differential abundance of T-cell clones. The training cohort was composed of roughly ten healthy donors, 3 female and 7 male. An age range of roughly 29 to 65 years, with an average of 43 years, was recorded for the donors. Whole blood, obtained from a commercial supplier, was collected from each healthy donor at three time points spaced around 2 weeks apart. For immunosequencing, genomic DNA was extracted from whole blood that had not been sorted.

TCRbeta CDR3 regions were profiled by bias-controlled multiplex PCR amplification of genomic DNA with the immunoSEQ Assay. Per the authors' processing: The absolute abundance of each unique TCRbeta CDR3 region was quantified after sequences were collapsed and filtered. Differential abundance was tested with two models: a binomial (Fisher-equivalent) model and a beta-binomial model that adds time-dependent variance fitted from healthy donors. Any clone with fewer than 5 combined templates was excluded, and a clone was called differentially abundant if its Benjamini-Hochberg FDR was below 0.01. In the beta-binomial model, variance was expressed as a function of the total template count across the two samples, in the form v = (b*log(k)+a)^2. TCRdb stores this immuneACCESS table with in-frame sequences only. Part of the clones is absent; in the studies checked, under half of the shortfall reflects unresolved V genes, and no reason is known for the rest. Clonal size and the V and J genes are those of that table, whereas D and trimming came from the DNA. In all, the sample holds approximately 110,000 clones, and roughly 89% of those were seen once. About 15% of the sample goes to the ten largest clones.

Comments on this clone: Its antigen is still unknown. Per-base quality was not reported, and no clone a single base away is much larger than it.

Specimen: blood. This receptor was identified in a person aged 18 to 75 in good health. The V and J genes are TRBV4-2 and TRBJ2-5, with the identity of the D gene unclear. The CDR3 is CASSQDGLEQETQYF. The nucleotide sequence is given as TGTGCCAGCAGCCAAGATGGGCTGGAACAAGAGACCCAGTACTTC.